Here is one T cell receptor (beta chain) with its context. No antigen is known for it. This sample is part of a study of identical twins. Study-level points and caveats: A partial confounding effect on zero-insertion analyses could come from invariant MAIT and iNKT cells. Out-of-frame alpha sequences common to twins were enriched for low generation probability.

Template switching added a universal primer site; cDNA carried unique molecular identifiers. TCRdb called the 5' RACE reads again in MiXCR, with one record for every CDR3 protein. The sample shows hundreds of thousands of distinct CDR3 sequences, 24% of them seen only once. The sample was also reused in another study, on T cells expressing NK-cell markers. That paper adds: Dominance of the CD3+CD56-NKG2C+ fraction by these clonotypes also held in a handful of donors.

Sequences were obtained from CD4+ T cells sorted from blood. This receptor was taken from a woman younger than 35 in good health.

The CDR3 coding sequence is TGCGCCAGCAGCTTGATTGGCGGTAGAAGCTACGAGCAGTACTTC. It codes for CASSLIGGRSYEQYF. The chain joins TRBV5-1 to TRBJ2-7, with D unresolved. The CDR3 contains 15 residues. Germline CDR1 is SGHRS and CDR2 is YFSETQ. V lost 1 base and J lost 3, with 14 bases in between.